The rows below give T cell receptor beta chains drawn from one sample of a study of T cell repertoires in cytomegalovirus infection. Each CDR3 protein gets one entry after TCRdb re-called the reads with MiXCR. The repertoire holds around 120,000 distinct CDR3 sequences, roughly 25% seen once, with 34% in the top ten. Their specific antigens are unknown. Sequenced input: PBMCs, sequenced either directly or after in vitro stimulation (not recorded which). The receptors originated from a human donor in good health (CMV status not recorded). Some clones in this sample may be carry-over from other donors' samples. Each CDR3 is given with its conserved first and last residue. A D gene is named only where the DNA matches it firmly. Some rows have no size entry. The others give once, few or many, or a class for an expanded clone.

J	D	size	V	CDR3	DNA
TRBJ2-7	TRBD2	many	TRBV7-2	CASSLTSGATYEQYF	TGTGCCAGCAGCTTAACCAGCGGGGCGACCTACGAGCAGTACTTC
TRBJ1-2	NA	few	TRBV18	CASSPNREGDGYTF	TGTGCCAGCTCGCCTAACAGGGAGGGGGATGGCTACACCTTC
TRBJ2-3	NA	many	TRBV7-2	CASSLEIVRPDTQYF	TGTGCCAGCAGCTTAGAGATAGTTCGCCCAGATACGCAGTATTTT
TRBJ2-5	NA	NA	TRBV7-2	CASSFQGQETQYF	TGTGCCAGCAGCTTCCAGGGGCAAGAGACCCAGTACTTC
TRBJ1-1	NA	many	TRBV7-2	CASSLALGLRTEAFF	TGTGCCAGCAGCTTAGCTCTTGGCCTGAGGACTGAAGCTTTCTTT
TRBJ1-4	NA	NA	TRBV4-1	CASSQAGVTNEKLFF	TGCGCCAGCAGTCAAGCGGGGGTGACTAATGAAAAACTGTTTTTT
TRBJ1-3	NA	few	TRBV7-9	CASSLAGGAGNTIYF	TGTGCCAGCAGCTTAGCCGGGGGCGCCGGAAACACCATATATTTT
TRBJ2-7	NA	few	TRBV7-8	CASSLVDGNYEQYF	TGTGCCAGCAGCTTAGTAGACGGGAACTACGAGCAGTACTTC
TRBJ2-2	NA	few	TRBV7-2	CASSKDSANTGELFF	TGTGCCAGCAGCAAGGACAGTGCGAACACCGGGGAGCTGTTTTTT
TRBJ2-1	TRBD2	NA	TRBV5-1	CASRPSGRAMSEQFF	TGCGCCAGCAGGCCTAGCGGGAGGGCCATGAGTGAGCAGTTCTTC
TRBJ2-2	NA	NA	TRBV7-2	CASSLGSRDGELFF	TGTGCCAGCAGCTTAGGGTCGCGGGACGGGGAGCTGTTTTTT
TRBJ2-3	TRBD2	NA	TRBV12-3/TRBV12-4	CASSLAVGLAGNTQYF	TGTGCCAGCAGTTTAGCGGTAGGACTAGCGGGGAATACGCAGTATTTT
TRBJ1-1	NA	NA	TRBV4-3	CASSQIRQVSTEAFF	TGCGCCAGCAGCCAAATTAGGCAGGTGTCAACTGAAGCTTTCTTT
TRBJ2-5	NA	NA	TRBV25-1	CASSDSGQGIETQYF	TGTGCCAGCAGTGATAGTGGTCAGGGAATAGAGACCCAGTACTTC
TRBJ1-1	TRBD1	NA	TRBV27	CASSLGTGGSEAFF	TGTGCCAGCAGTTTAGGGACAGGGGGGTCTGAAGCTTTCTTT
TRBJ1-2	NA	NA	TRBV20-1	CSAPGSGSATYGYTF	TGCAGTGCTCCGGGCTCAGGGAGCGCAACTTATGGCTACACCTTC
TRBJ1-2	TRBD1	many	TRBV7-9	CASSPGQRYGYTF	TGTGCCAGCAGCCCGGGACAGCGGTATGGCTACACCTTC
TRBJ2-1	NA	few	TRBV2	CASSVGRTYSYNEQFF	TGTGCCAGCAGTGTTGGCAGGACCTACTCCTACAATGAGCAGTTCTTC
TRBJ2-3	NA	many	TRBV20-1	CSAGVTGSGTDTQYF	TGCAGTGCTGGTGTCACAGGGAGTGGGACAGATACGCAGTATTTT
TRBJ1-3	NA	NA	TRBV7-9	CASSASRSSGNTIYF	TGTGCCAGCAGCGCCTCAAGGAGCTCTGGAAACACCATATATTTT
TRBJ1-4	TRBD1	NA	TRBV6-1	CASSPTGLGEKLFF	TGTGCCAGCAGTCCGACAGGGCTGGGAGAAAAACTGTTTTTT
TRBJ2-1	TRBD2	NA	TRBV5-1	CASSLGLAGGVSEQFF	TGCGCCAGCAGTCTTGGACTAGCGGGAGGGGTAAGTGAGCAGTTCTTC
TRBJ1-2	TRBD1	few	TRBV6-5	CASSYGTASRYTF	TGTGCCAGCAGCTACGGGACAGCAAGTCGCTACACCTTC
TRBJ1-1	NA	NA	TRBV20-1	CSARDLGGGPEAFF	TGCAGTGCTAGAGATCTAGGGGGGGGCCCTGAAGCTTTCTTT
TRBJ2-1	NA	NA	TRBV12-3/TRBV12-4	CASSLNTGSYNEQFF	TGTGCCAGCAGTTTAAACACGGGGTCCTACAATGAGCAGTTCTTC
TRBJ1-2	NA	NA	TRBV7-4	CASSDSLLRTDGYTF	TGTGCCAGCAGCGATTCCTTACTGAGGACGGATGGCTACACCTTC
TRBJ2-1	TRBD1	few	TRBV7-6	CASSLGTGDNEQFF	TGTGCCAGCAGCTTAGGGACAGGGGACAATGAGCAGTTCTTC
TRBJ1-2	TRBD1	many	TRBV14	CARIKDRSYGYTF	TGTGCCAGGATTAAGGACAGGTCCTATGGCTACACCTTC
TRBJ2-1	NA	NA	TRBV6-6	CASIPVLGIGEQFF	TGTGCCAGCATTCCGGTACTAGGGATAGGTGAGCAGTTCTTC
TRBJ2-5	TRBD1	many	TRBV7-2	CASSKTGSGETQYF	TGTGCCAGCAGCAAGACAGGGAGTGGAGAGACCCAGTACTTC
TRBJ1-1	NA	few	TRBV28	CASSGGFF	TGTGCCAGCAGCGGTGGGTTTTTC
TRBJ1-1	NA	NA	TRBV9	CASSSPYDTEAFF	TGTGCCAGCAGCTCCCCTTACGACACTGAAGCTTTCTTT
TRBJ2-2	NA	NA	TRBV4-3	CASSLAEGTGELFF	TGCGCCAGCAGCCTCGCAGAGGGCACCGGGGAGCTGTTTTTT
TRBJ1-4	TRBD1	few	TRBV5-8	CASSLGDSATNEKLFF	TGTGCCAGCAGCTTAGGGGACAGCGCAACTAATGAAAAACTGTTTTTT
TRBJ1-3	TRBD1	many	TRBV7-2	CASSSGLGQGGLSGNTIYF	TGTGCCAGCAGCTCCGGCCTGGGACAGGGCGGTTTGTCTGGAAACACCATATATTTT
TRBJ1-1	NA	NA	TRBV7-2	CASSREAFF	TGTGCCAGCAGCCGAGAAGCTTTCTTT
TRBJ1-5	NA	few	TRBV27	CASSFGRGSNQPQHF	TGTGCCAGCAGTTTCGGCAGGGGTAGCAATCAGCCCCAGCATTTT
TRBJ1-2	NA	few	TRBV4-3	CASSLGGGPDGYTF	TGCGCCAGCAGCCTCGGGGGGGGGCCGGATGGCTACACCTTC
TRBJ2-3	TRBD2	few	TRBV7-2	CASSSPPGTSGSGTDTQYF	TGTGCCAGCAGCTCCCCTCCCGGGACTAGCGGGAGTGGCACAGATACGCAGTATTTT
TRBJ2-3	TRBD1	NA	TRBV7-2	CASSIQGHTDTQYF	TGTGCCAGCAGCATACAGGGGCACACAGATACGCAGTATTTT
TRBJ1-5	NA	NA	TRBV6-6	CASRSDINSNQPQHF	TGTGCCAGCAGGTCGGACATAAATAGCAATCAGCCCCAGCATTTT
TRBJ1-5	NA	NA	TRBV6-5	CASSWGFGNQPQHF	TGTGCCAGCAGTTGGGGGTTTGGCAATCAGCCCCAGCATTTT
TRBJ2-3	TRBD2	few	TRBV20-1	CSAKSGLAGNYTQYF	TGCAGTGCTAAGTCGGGACTAGCGGGGAATTACACGCAGTATTTT
TRBJ2-7	TRBD1	many	TRBV7-2	CASSQTGTGSSYEQYF	TGTGCCAGCAGCCAAACCGGGACAGGGAGCTCCTACGAGCAGTACTTC
TRBJ2-1	TRBD2	few	TRBV28	CASSPSSGRLFEQFF	TGTGCCAGCAGTCCCTCTAGCGGGAGGCTGTTTGAGCAGTTCTTC
TRBJ2-4	NA	many	TRBV7-8	CASSLVQKNIQYF	TGTGCCAGCAGCTTAGTACAGAAAAACATTCAGTACTTC
TRBJ2-2	NA	few	TRBV7-2	CASRQINTGELFF	TGTGCCAGCAGACAGATAAACACCGGGGAGCTGTTTTTT
TRBJ1-1	NA	NA	TRBV29-1	CSVGGDPNTGNTEAFF	TGCAGCGTTGGGGGGGACCCCAATACAGGGAACACTGAAGCTTTCTTT
TRBJ1-6	NA	few	TRBV19	CASSISGGNSGNSPLHF	TGTGCCAGTAGTATCTCAGGAGGCAACTCTGGTAATTCACCCCTCCACTTT
TRBJ2-3	TRBD2	few	TRBV12-3/TRBV12-4	CASTAGGTDTQYF	TGTGCCAGCACCGCGGGGGGCACAGATACGCAGTATTTT
TRBJ2-2	NA	NA	TRBV6-2/TRBV6-3	CASTPYPGSTGELFF	TGTGCCAGCACTCCTTACCCGGGCTCCACCGGGGAGCTGTTTTTT
TRBJ2-1	NA	few	TRBV4-3	CASSQIVTIQGEQFF	TGCGCCAGCAGCCAAATCGTTACCATACAGGGTGAGCAGTTCTTC
TRBJ2-4	NA	few	TRBV29-1	CRVTPGLAKNIQYF	TGCAGAGTAACCCCAGGGTTAGCCAAAAACATTCAGTACTTC
TRBJ1-6	NA	many	TRBV6-1	CASSSSDSPLHF	TGTGCCAGCAGCTCCAGTGATTCACCCCTCCACTTT
TRBJ2-2	NA	NA	TRBV15	CATSVRTPSGAGELFF	TGTGCCACCAGCGTACGGACACCCTCGGGTGCGGGGGAGCTGTTTTTT
TRBJ1-1	NA	NA	TRBV12-3/TRBV12-4	CASSARRGNEAFF	TGTGCCAGCAGTGCCCGACGTGGTAATGAAGCTTTCTTT
TRBJ2-1	NA	many	TRBV12-3/TRBV12-4	CASSLAARRRSPEQFF	TGTGCCAGCAGTTTAGCCGCCCGGAGGAGGTCCCCTGAGCAGTTCTTC
TRBJ1-1	NA	NA	TRBV15	CATSSSGAFPEAFF	TGTGCCACCAGCAGTTCAGGGGCATTCCCTGAAGCTTTCTTT
TRBJ1-1	NA	many	TRBV10-3	CASRLGDTEAFF	TGTGCCTCTCGACTAGGGGACACTGAAGCTTTCTTT